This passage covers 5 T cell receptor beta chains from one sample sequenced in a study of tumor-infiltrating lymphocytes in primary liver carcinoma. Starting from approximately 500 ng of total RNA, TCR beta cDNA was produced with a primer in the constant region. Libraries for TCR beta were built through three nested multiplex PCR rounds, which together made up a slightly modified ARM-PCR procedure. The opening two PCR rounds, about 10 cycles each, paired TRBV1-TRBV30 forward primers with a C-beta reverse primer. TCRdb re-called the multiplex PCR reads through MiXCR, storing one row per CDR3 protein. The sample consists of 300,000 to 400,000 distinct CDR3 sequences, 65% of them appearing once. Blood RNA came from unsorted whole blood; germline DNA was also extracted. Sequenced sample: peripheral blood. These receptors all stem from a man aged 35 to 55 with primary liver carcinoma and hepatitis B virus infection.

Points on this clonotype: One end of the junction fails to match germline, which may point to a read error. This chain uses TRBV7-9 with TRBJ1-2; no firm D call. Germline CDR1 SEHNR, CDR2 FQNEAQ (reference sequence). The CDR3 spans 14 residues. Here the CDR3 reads CASSPGHANYGYTF. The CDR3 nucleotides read TGTGCCAGCAGCCCCGGGCATGCTAACTACGGCTACACCTTC.

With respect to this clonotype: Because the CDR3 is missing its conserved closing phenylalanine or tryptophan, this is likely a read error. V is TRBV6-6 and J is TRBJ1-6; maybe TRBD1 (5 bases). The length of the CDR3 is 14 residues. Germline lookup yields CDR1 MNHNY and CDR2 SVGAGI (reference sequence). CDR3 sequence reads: CASSYGGGSSRLHS. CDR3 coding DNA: TGTGCCAGCAGTTACGGGGGAGGGAGTTCACGCCTCCACTCT.

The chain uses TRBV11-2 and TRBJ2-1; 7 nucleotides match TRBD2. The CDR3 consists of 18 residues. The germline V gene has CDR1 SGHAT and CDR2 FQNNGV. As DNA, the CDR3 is TGTACCAACAGCTTAGATCCCCCGACGCCAGCGGGAAGGAATGAGCAGTTCTTC. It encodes CTNSLDPPTPAGRNEQFF. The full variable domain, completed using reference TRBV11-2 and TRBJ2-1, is EAGVAQSPRYKIIEKRQSVAFWCNPISGHATLYWYQQILGQGPKLLIQFQNNGVVDDSQLPKDRFSAERLKGVDSTLKIQPAKLEDSAVYLCTNSLDPPTPAGRNEQFFGPGTRLTVL.

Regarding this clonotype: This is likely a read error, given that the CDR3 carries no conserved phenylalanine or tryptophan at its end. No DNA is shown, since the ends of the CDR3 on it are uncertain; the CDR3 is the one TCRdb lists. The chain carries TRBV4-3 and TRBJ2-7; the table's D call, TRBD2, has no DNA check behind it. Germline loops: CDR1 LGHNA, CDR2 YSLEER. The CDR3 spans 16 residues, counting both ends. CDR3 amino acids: CASSQGNSGTIYEQHI.

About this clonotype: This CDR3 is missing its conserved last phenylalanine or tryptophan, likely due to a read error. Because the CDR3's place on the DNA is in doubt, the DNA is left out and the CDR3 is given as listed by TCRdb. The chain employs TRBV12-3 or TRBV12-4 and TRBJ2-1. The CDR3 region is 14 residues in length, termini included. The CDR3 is CTSSRALRVDEQSL.